Listed below are T cell receptor beta chains from one sample, sequenced in a study of blood T cell repertoires in COVID-19. The repertoire was sequenced with immunoSEQ multiplex PCR; TCRdb's copy has only in-frame clones and lacks some. Altogether about 230,000 clones are present, approximately 89% being singletons, with the ten largest covering roughly 4%. The specimen was PBMCs or T cells enriched from blood (not recorded which). These receptors came from a woman aged 25-40 years with acute COVID-19. Both conserved end residues are trimmed from each CDR3. D genes are given only for firm matches.

D gene: TRBD1; J gene: TRBJ1-2; V gene: TRBV6-5; CDR3 protein: ASRIQGAGYT
D gene: -; J gene: TRBJ1-5; V gene: TRBV19; CDR3 protein: ASSLRREPQH
D gene: -; J gene: TRBJ1-2; V gene: TRBV12-5; CDR3 protein: ASAAWDDRGRYGYT
D gene: TRBD1; J gene: TRBJ2-7; V gene: TRBV7-2; CDR3 protein: ASSLFWTGVSEQY
D gene: TRBD1; J gene: TRBJ2-1; V gene: TRBV7-9; CDR3 protein: ANGQDLGEQF
D gene: TRBD2; J gene: TRBJ2-3; V gene: TRBV7-2; CDR3 protein: ASSSSRTSGGYTDTQY
D gene: -; J gene: TRBJ2-3; V gene: TRBV6-5; CDR3 protein: ASSYSEGRGTDTQY
D gene: TRBD2; J gene: TRBJ2-5; V gene: TRBV5-1; CDR3 protein: ASSLAPSGVRETQY
D gene: -; J gene: TRBJ1-1; V gene: TRBV7-8; CDR3 protein: ASSLEWRDTEAF
D gene: TRBD1; J gene: TRBJ1-2; V gene: TRBV30; CDR3 protein: AWRDRGYGYT
D gene: -; J gene: TRBJ1-2; V gene: TRBV9; CDR3 protein: ASSPANYGYT
D gene: -; J gene: TRBJ1-5; V gene: TRBV7-2; CDR3 protein: ASSLERQGNQPQH
D gene: -; J gene: TRBJ1-1; V gene: TRBV27; CDR3 protein: ASTGWLGNTEAF
D gene: TRBD1; J gene: TRBJ1-1; V gene: TRBV19; CDR3 protein: ASSPGQANTEAF
D gene: -; J gene: TRBJ1-2; V gene: TRBV7-9; CDR3 protein: ASSLGGPTANYGYT
D gene: TRBD1; J gene: TRBJ1-5; V gene: TRBV27; CDR3 protein: ASSLWGTGPHSNQPQH
D gene: -; J gene: TRBJ2-3; V gene: TRBV11-3; CDR3 protein: ASSSGVNRGTDTQY
D gene: -; J gene: TRBJ2-5; V gene: TRBV3-1/TRBV3-2; CDR3 protein: ASRVDSLETQY
D gene: -; J gene: TRBJ1-3; V gene: TRBV15; CDR3 protein: ATSRDLTASGNTIY
D gene: TRBD2; J gene: TRBJ2-5; V gene: TRBV9; CDR3 protein: ASSPSGGRETQY
D gene: TRBD1; J gene: TRBJ2-1; V gene: TRBV6-5; CDR3 protein: ASSSGDRGWNEQF
D gene: -; J gene: TRBJ2-3; V gene: TRBV6-2/TRBV6-3; CDR3 protein: ASSYGGTGTDTQY
D gene: TRBD1; J gene: TRBJ1-5; V gene: TRBV19; CDR3 protein: ASRPQGHQPQH
D gene: TRBD1; J gene: TRBJ1-2; V gene: TRBV11-1; CDR3 protein: ASSRTGKDGYT
D gene: -; J gene: TRBJ2-3; V gene: TRBV7-9; CDR3 protein: ASSFIGVGADTQY
D gene: TRBD2; J gene: TRBJ2-5; V gene: TRBV30; CDR3 protein: AWRGLAGVETQY
D gene: -; J gene: TRBJ2-3; V gene: TRBV9; CDR3 protein: ASSQTSSTDTQY
D gene: TRBD2; J gene: TRBJ2-7; V gene: TRBV3-1/TRBV3-2; CDR3 protein: ASSPGLAGAHYEQY
D gene: -; J gene: TRBJ2-1; V gene: TRBV28; CDR3 protein: ASKGSVRGEQF
D gene: -; J gene: TRBJ1-2; V gene: TRBV7-2; CDR3 protein: ASSLVSGADYGYT
D gene: -; J gene: TRBJ1-3; V gene: TRBV7-8; CDR3 protein: ATRPKSSGNTIY
D gene: TRBD1; J gene: TRBJ1-2; V gene: TRBV27; CDR3 protein: ASATGVANYGYT
D gene: TRBD1; J gene: TRBJ2-7; V gene: TRBV7-2; CDR3 protein: ASSLVGTRDRAYEQY
D gene: -; J gene: TRBJ1-2; V gene: TRBV30; CDR3 protein: AWIFNREGGYT
D gene: -; J gene: TRBJ1-2; V gene: TRBV19; CDR3 protein: ASSIDLNGLTRDYGYT
D gene: TRBD2; J gene: TRBJ2-1; V gene: TRBV28; CDR3 protein: ASSFRGGYNEQF
D gene: -; J gene: TRBJ2-1; V gene: TRBV19; CDR3 protein: ASSQGFSVNNEQF
D gene: TRBD2; J gene: TRBJ2-3; V gene: TRBV28; CDR3 protein: ASSLERGTDTQY
D gene: TRBD2; J gene: TRBJ2-1; V gene: TRBV30; CDR3 protein: AWGQLAGGKF
D gene: -; J gene: TRBJ1-1; V gene: TRBV30; CDR3 protein: AWSGRGFTEAF
D gene: -; J gene: TRBJ2-7; V gene: TRBV18; CDR3 protein: ASLTRENSYEQY
D gene: -; J gene: TRBJ1-2; V gene: TRBV5-4; CDR3 protein: ALTGSPGGYGYT
D gene: -; J gene: TRBJ2-7; V gene: TRBV28; CDR3 protein: ASSQGGELVHEQY
D gene: TRBD2; J gene: TRBJ2-1; V gene: TRBV3-1/TRBV3-2; CDR3 protein: ASSPQLAGEKF
D gene: TRBD1; J gene: TRBJ2-7; V gene: TRBV5-1; CDR3 protein: ASSAGQGWEQY
D gene: -; J gene: TRBJ1-5; V gene: TRBV19; CDR3 protein: ASSPSNQPQH
D gene: -; J gene: TRBJ2-3; V gene: TRBV6-5; CDR3 protein: ATETRAGPDTQY
D gene: -; J gene: TRBJ2-1; V gene: TRBV27; CDR3 protein: ASSLSTRPPVNEQF
D gene: -; J gene: TRBJ1-2; V gene: TRBV11-2; CDR3 protein: ASSPDRHGYT
D gene: -; J gene: TRBJ2-4; V gene: TRBV30; CDR3 protein: AWSVTTGLAKNIQY
D gene: TRBD1; J gene: TRBJ1-6; V gene: TRBV18; CDR3 protein: ASSQDRGNSPLH
D gene: -; J gene: TRBJ2-5; V gene: TRBV4-2; CDR3 protein: ASSQLRGQQTQY